This entry describes one TCR beta chain. The germline gives CDR1 SGHNT, CDR2 YENEEA. The CDR3 consists of 19 residues. The V gene end was trimmed by 0 bases and the J gene end by 0 bases; junction bases not matched to a gene: 5. Repertoires were generated with immunoSEQ multiplex PCR, while TCRdb's copy carries only in-frame clones and drops some. The sample yields over 45,000 clones, approximately 90% seen once. This record belongs to a study of T cell changes during pregnancy in multiple sclerosis. The receptor was derived from a female donor in good health, enrolled as a control in a pregnancy study. Sequenced here: peripheral blood, sampled in the third trimester of pregnancy. This chain joins TRBV11-3 and TRBJ2-6; 10 nucleotides agree with TRBD1. The CDR3 loop is CASSLEGTGAPSGANVLTF. CDR3 DNA sequence: TGTGCCAGCAGCTTAGAGGGGACAGGGGCCCCCTCTGGGGCCAACGTCCTGACTTTC.